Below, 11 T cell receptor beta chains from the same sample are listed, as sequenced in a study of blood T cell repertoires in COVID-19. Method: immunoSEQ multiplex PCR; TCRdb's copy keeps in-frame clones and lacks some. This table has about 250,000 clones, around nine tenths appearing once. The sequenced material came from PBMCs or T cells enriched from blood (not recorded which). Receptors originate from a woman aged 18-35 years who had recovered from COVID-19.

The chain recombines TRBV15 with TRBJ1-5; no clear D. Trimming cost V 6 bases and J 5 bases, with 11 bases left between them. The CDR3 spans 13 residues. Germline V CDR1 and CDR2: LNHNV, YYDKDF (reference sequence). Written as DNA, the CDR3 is TGTGCCACCAGGGCGGTACGGCATCAGCCCCAGCATTTT. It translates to CATRAVRHQPQHF.

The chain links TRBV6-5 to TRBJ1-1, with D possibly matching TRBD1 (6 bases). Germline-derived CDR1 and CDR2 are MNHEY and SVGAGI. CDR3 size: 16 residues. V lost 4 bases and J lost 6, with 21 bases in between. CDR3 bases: TGTGCCAGCAGTTTACCTCTACCGGGGGGCGCCGCTGAAGCTTTCTTT. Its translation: CASSLPLPGGAAEAFF.

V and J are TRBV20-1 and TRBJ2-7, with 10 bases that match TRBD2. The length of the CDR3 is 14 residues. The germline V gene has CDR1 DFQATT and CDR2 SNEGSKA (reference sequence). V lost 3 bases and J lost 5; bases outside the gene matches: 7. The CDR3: CSASRLAGVHEQYF. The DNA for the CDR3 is TGCAGTGCTAGTCGACTAGCGGGTGTTCACGAGCAGTACTTC.

The CDR3 nucleotides read TGCAGCGTTGAGCGTCCAACCTCCGATCAGCCCCAGCATTTT. As protein: CSVERPTSDQPQHF. J is TRBJ1-5 and V is TRBV29-1; D unresolved. Germline V gene sequence: CDR1 SQVTM, CDR2 ANQGSEA. The CDR3 sequence is 14 residues long. V was pared by 3 bases and J by 5 bases, with 14 bases between.

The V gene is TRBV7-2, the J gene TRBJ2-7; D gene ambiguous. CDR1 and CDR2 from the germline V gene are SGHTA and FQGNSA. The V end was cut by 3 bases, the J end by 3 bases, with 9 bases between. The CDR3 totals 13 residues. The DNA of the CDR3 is TGTGCCAGCAGCTTGATTGGGCACTACGAGCAGTACTTC. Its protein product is CASSLIGHYEQYF. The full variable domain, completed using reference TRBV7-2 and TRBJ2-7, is GAGVSQSPSNKVTEKGKDVELRCDPISGHTALYWYRQSLGQGLEFLIYFQGNSAPDKSGLPSDRFSAERTGGSVSTLTIQRTQQEDSAVYLCASSLIGHYEQYFGPGTRLTVT.

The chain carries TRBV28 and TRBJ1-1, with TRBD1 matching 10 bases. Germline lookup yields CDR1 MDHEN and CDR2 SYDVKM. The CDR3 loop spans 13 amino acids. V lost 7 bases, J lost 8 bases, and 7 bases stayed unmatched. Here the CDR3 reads CASILGQGFEAFF. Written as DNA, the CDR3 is TGTGCCAGCATCCTGGGACAGGGGTTCGAAGCTTTCTTT.

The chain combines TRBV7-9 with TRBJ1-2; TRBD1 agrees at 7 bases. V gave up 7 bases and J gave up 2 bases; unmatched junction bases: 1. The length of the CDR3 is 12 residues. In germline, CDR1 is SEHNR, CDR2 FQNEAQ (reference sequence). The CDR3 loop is CASKGQNYGYTF. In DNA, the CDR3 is TGTGCCAGCAAGGGACAGAACTATGGCTACACCTTC.

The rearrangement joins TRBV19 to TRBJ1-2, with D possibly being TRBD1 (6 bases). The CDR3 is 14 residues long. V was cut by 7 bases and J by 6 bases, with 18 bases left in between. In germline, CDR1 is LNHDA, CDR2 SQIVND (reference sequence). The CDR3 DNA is TGTGCCAGTATGGGGGCCGAGGGACCCGATGGCTACACCTTC. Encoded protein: CASMGAEGPDGYTF.

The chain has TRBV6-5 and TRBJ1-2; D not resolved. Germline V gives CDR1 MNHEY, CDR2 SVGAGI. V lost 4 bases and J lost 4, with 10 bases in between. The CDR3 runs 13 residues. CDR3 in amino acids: CASSSPVFYGYTF. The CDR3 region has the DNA TGTGCCAGCAGTTCCCCAGTGTTCTATGGCTACACCTTC.

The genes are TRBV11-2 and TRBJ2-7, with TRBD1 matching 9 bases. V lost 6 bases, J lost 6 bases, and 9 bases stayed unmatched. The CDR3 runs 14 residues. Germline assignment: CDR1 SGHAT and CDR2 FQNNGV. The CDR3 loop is CASRETGGVGEQYF. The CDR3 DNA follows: TGTGCCAGCAGGGAGACAGGGGGGGTTGGCGAGCAGTACTTC.

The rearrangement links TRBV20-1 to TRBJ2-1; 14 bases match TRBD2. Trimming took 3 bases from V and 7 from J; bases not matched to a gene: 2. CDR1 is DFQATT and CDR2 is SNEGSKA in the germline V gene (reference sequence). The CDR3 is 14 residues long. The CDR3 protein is CSASWTSGGNEQFF. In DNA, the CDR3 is TGCAGTGCTAGTTGGACTAGCGGGGGGAATGAGCAGTTCTTC.